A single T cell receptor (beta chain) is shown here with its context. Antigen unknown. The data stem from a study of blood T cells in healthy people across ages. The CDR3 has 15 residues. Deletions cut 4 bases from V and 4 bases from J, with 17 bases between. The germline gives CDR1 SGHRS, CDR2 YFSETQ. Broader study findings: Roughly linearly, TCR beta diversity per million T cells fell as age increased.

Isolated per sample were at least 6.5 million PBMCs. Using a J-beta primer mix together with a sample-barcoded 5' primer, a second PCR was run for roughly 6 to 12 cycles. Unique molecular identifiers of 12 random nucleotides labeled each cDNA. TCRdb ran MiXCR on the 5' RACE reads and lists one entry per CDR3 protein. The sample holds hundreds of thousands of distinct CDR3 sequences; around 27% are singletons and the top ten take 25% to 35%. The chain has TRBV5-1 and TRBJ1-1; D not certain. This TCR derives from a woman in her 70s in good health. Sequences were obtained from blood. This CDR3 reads CASSPRQGKSTEAFF. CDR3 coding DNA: TGCGCCAGCAGCCCGCGACAAGGGAAGAGCACTGAAGCTTTCTTT.